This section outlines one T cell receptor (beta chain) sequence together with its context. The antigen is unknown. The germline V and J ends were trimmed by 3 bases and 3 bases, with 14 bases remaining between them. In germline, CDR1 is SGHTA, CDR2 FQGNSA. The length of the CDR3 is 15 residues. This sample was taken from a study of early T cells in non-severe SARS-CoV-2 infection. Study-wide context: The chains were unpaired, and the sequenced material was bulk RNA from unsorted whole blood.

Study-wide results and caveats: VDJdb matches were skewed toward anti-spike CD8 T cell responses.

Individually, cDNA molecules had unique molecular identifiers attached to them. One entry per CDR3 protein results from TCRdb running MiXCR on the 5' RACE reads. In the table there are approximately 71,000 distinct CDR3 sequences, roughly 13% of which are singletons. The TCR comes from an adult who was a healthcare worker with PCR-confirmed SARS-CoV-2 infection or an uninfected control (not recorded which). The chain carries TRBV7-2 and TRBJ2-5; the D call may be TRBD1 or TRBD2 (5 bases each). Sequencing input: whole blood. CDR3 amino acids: CASSLSRDGKETQYF. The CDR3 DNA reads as TGTGCCAGCAGCTTGTCCCGGGACGGTAAAGAGACCCAGTACTTC. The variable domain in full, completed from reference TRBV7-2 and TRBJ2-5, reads GAGVSQSPSNKVTEKGKDVELRCDPISGHTALYWYRQSLGQGLEFLIYFQGNSAPDKSGLPSDRFSAERTGGSVSTLTIQRTQQEDSAVYLCASSLSRDGKETQYFGPGTRLLVL.